The rows below give T cell receptor beta chains drawn from one sample of a study of CD8 T cells in ankylosing spondylitis. TCRdb reanalysed the 5' RACE reads using MiXCR and keeps one entry per CDR3 protein. Of roughly 440,000 distinct CDR3 sequences listed, roughly 17% are singletons. Material for sequencing was blood, either unsorted or a sorted T cell fraction (not recorded which). The receptors stem from a male donor with ankylosing spondylitis. CDR3s include the opening cysteine and the closing phenylalanine or tryptophan. The order of the fields is J gene, V gene, CDR3 protein.

J gene: TRBJ2-2
V gene: TRBV20-1
CDR3 protein: CSAPWGGRRAGELFF

J gene: TRBJ2-3
V gene: TRBV12-3/TRBV12-4
CDR3 protein: CASSLRGTSTDTQYF

J gene: TRBJ1-5
V gene: TRBV6-5
CDR3 protein: CASSYSGSYSNQPQHF

J gene: TRBJ1-2
V gene: TRBV2
CDR3 protein: CASSERVSTGGGYTF

J gene: TRBJ2-7
V gene: TRBV7-2
CDR3 protein: CASSLMPYEQYF

J gene: TRBJ2-5
V gene: TRBV27
CDR3 protein: CASSRIASETQYF

J gene: TRBJ2-1
V gene: TRBV18
CDR3 protein: CASSQGALSYNEQFF

J gene: TRBJ2-3
V gene: TRBV25-1
CDR3 protein: CASSESGGGTQYF

J gene: TRBJ1-5
V gene: TRBV16
CDR3 protein: CASSQWSDERPQHF

J gene: TRBJ1-2
V gene: TRBV29-1
CDR3 protein: CSVVAGPINYGYTF

J gene: TRBJ2-4
V gene: TRBV3-1
CDR3 protein: CASSQEGVPIQYF

J gene: TRBJ2-2
V gene: TRBV20-1
CDR3 protein: CSARPLASGWVNLWSTGELFF

J gene: TRBJ1-1
V gene: TRBV20-1
CDR3 protein: CSAGGTVRNTEAFF

J gene: TRBJ1-1
V gene: TRBV2
CDR3 protein: CAGYGQGNTEAFF

J gene: TRBJ2-7
V gene: TRBV7-9
CDR3 protein: CASSYPGTRDTYEQYF

J gene: TRBJ2-2
V gene: TRBV5-1
CDR3 protein: CASSILAGANTGELFF

J gene: TRBJ2-3
V gene: TRBV7-2
CDR3 protein: CASSFGGTTDTQYF

J gene: TRBJ2-1
V gene: TRBV6-5
CDR3 protein: CASSYGGFSYNEQFF

J gene: TRBJ1-4
V gene: TRBV5-1
CDR3 protein: CASSPGQASNEKLFF

J gene: TRBJ2-5
V gene: TRBV29-1
CDR3 protein: CSVDVRGSFQGRETQYF

J gene: TRBJ2-1
V gene: TRBV24-1
CDR3 protein: CATSDLRAGDYNEQFF

J gene: TRBJ1-2
V gene: TRBV9
CDR3 protein: CASSVDGDGYTF

J gene: TRBJ2-3
V gene: TRBV3-1
CDR3 protein: CASSQDLVADTQYF

J gene: TRBJ1-1
V gene: TRBV20-1
CDR3 protein: CSAHDRGSVVNTEAFF

J gene: TRBJ2-3
V gene: TRBV10-3
CDR3 protein: CAISESGGGVGGDTQYF

J gene: TRBJ1-2
V gene: TRBV2
CDR3 protein: CASSSSEVGGYTF

J gene: TRBJ2-1
V gene: TRBV6-1
CDR3 protein: CASSTGMSYNEQFF

J gene: TRBJ2-7
V gene: TRBV6-5
CDR3 protein: CASSYWQGGASYEQYF

J gene: TRBJ2-4
V gene: TRBV12-3/TRBV12-4
CDR3 protein: CASSLGGAKNIQYF

J gene: TRBJ1-1
V gene: TRBV7-9
CDR3 protein: CVSGTEAFF

J gene: TRBJ2-2
V gene: TRBV5-1
CDR3 protein: CASSIQGAGELFF

J gene: TRBJ2-5
V gene: TRBV5-1
CDR3 protein: CASGPGETQYF

J gene: TRBJ1-3
V gene: TRBV7-2
CDR3 protein: CASSMAPRSGNTIYF

J gene: TRBJ2-1
V gene: TRBV18
CDR3 protein: CASSISREQFF

J gene: TRBJ2-1
V gene: TRBV27
CDR3 protein: CASSLSLAGNEQFF

J gene: TRBJ1-5
V gene: TRBV3-1
CDR3 protein: CASSQERAPGPQPQHF

J gene: TRBJ2-1
V gene: TRBV7-9
CDR3 protein: CASSPRGGAYNEQFF